A single sample is the source of the 7 T cell receptor beta chains below, sequenced in a study of shared clonotypes between healthy human individuals. Positive CCR7 selection of CD45RO-negative cells yielded the naive CD8 cells, and terminally differentiated effector memory CD45RA+ cells were excluded. Repertoires were generated with immunoSEQ multiplex PCR, while TCRdb's copy carries only in-frame clones and drops some. The sample includes 1.5 million to 2.5 million clones, approximately 95% of them seen just once. Sequencing used naive CD8+ T cells sorted from blood. The receptors here all came from a man aged 18 to 35 in good health.

The genes are TRBV11-2 and TRBJ2-7; D may match TRBD1 or TRBD2 (5 bases each). V was shortened by 2 bases and J by 2 bases, with 10 bases between the two germline ends. The CDR3 is 14 amino acids. In germline, CDR1 is SGHAT, CDR2 FQNNGV. The CDR3 bases are TGTGCCAGCAGCTTATTGAGGGGTACCTACGAGCAGTACTTC. Translation: CASSLLRGTYEQYF.

The chain carries TRBV9 and TRBJ2-3; no reliable D call. Germline CDR1 reads SGDLS; CDR2 reads YYNGEE. The CDR3 runs 13 residues. V was pared by 3 bases and J by 0 bases, with 5 bases between. For the CDR3, the DNA is TGTGCCAGCAGCGCCCACAGCACAGATACGCAGTATTTT. Its translation: CASSAHSTDTQYF. Drawing the rest from reference TRBV9 and TRBJ2-3, the complete variable domain is DSGVTQTPKHLITATGQRVTLRCSPRSGDLSVYWYQQSLDQGLQFLIQYYNGEERAKGNILERFSAQQFPDLHSELNLSSLELGDSALYFCASSAHSTDTQYFGPGTRLTVL.

J is TRBJ1-1 and V is TRBV5-5; maybe TRBD1 (6 bases). Germline assignment: CDR1 SGHKS and CDR2 YYEKEE (reference sequence). This CDR3 has 14 amino acids. Trimming pared 2 bases from V and 3 bases from J, leaving 11 bases between. The chain's CDR3 is CASSFHRVDTEAFF. The CDR3 region has the DNA TGTGCCAGCAGCTTCCACAGGGTGGACACTGAAGCTTTCTTT.

Note on this clone: The sample has other DNA sequences that encode this CDR3 too. The rearrangement uses TRBV28 and TRBJ2-7; 9 bases are a match to TRBD1. In germline, CDR1 is MDHEN, CDR2 SYDVKM. The CDR3 spans 14 residues. The junction had 4 bases not matched to a gene; V was cut back by 3 bases and J by 4 bases. CDR3 nucleotide sequence: TGTGCCAGCAGTTTTACAGGGGGCGCATACGAGCAGTACTTC. This sequence encodes CASSFTGGAYEQYF.

This clone has just one count. The chain uses TRBV7-9 and TRBJ2-7; D assignment may be TRBD1 or TRBD2 (5 bases each). The CDR3 has 17 residues. CDR1 and CDR2 from the germline V gene are SEHNR and FQNEAQ (reference sequence). With 5 bases removed from V and 4 bases from J, the gap between germline ends came to 24 bases. The DNA for the CDR3 is TGTGCCAGCAGCCCCCCCGAGGCCGGAAAGGGACGGTACGAGCAGTACTTC. As protein: CASSPPEAGKGRYEQYF.

CDR3: CSVGGTADNPLEQYF. The CDR3 region has the DNA TGCAGCGTCGGAGGGACCGCGGATAACCCGCTCGAGCAGTACTTC. The chain employs TRBV29-1 and TRBJ2-7; D possibly corresponds to TRBD2 (6 bases). Germline V CDR1 and CDR2: SQVTM, ANQGSEA. This CDR3 contains 15 residues. Trimming cost V 6 bases and J 6 bases, with 24 bases left between them.

On this clone: Other DNA sequences from this sample encode an identical CDR3 as well. The chain's CDR3 is CASSLTGDYEQYF. The DNA for the CDR3 is TGTGCCAGCAGCCTGACAGGGGACTACGAGCAGTACTTC. The gene calls are TRBV9 and TRBJ2-7, with 8 bases that match TRBD1. J was trimmed by 3 bases and V by 4 bases; bases with no gene match: 3. This CDR3 region has 13 residues. The germline V gene encodes CDR1 SGDLS and CDR2 YYNGEE. Filled out from reference TRBV9 and TRBJ2-7, the complete variable domain reads DSGVTQTPKHLITATGQRVTLRCSPRSGDLSVYWYQQSLDQGLQFLIQYYNGEERAKGNILERFSAQQFPDLHSELNLSSLELGDSALYFCASSLTGDYEQYFGPGTRLTVT.